One sample yielded the 8 T cell receptor beta chains listed below, sequenced in a study of regulatory T cells in long-lasting Graves disease. Researchers made TCR beta libraries by using iRepertoire HTBI primers and running Arm-PCR on CDR3 regions. TCRdb fed the multiplex PCR reads into MiXCR, producing one record per CDR3 protein. The sample comprises approximately 400,000 distinct CDR3 sequences, 15% of which are singletons, and approximately 8% rests with the top ten. Specified time point: newly diagnosed GD, antithyroid drugs for less than 3 months. From PBMCs, RNA was extracted and then used to make the TCR library. These sequences were also reported in another study, on T cells in Graves' hyperthyroidism and ophthalmopathy.

The sample was peripheral blood mononuclear cells (PBMCs), taken at new diagnosis, from a patient treated with antithyroid drugs. These receptor sequences come from a woman aged 40 to 50 with Graves disease.

The sample holds many counts of this clonotype. This chain uses TRBV7-9 with TRBJ2-5; TRBD2 agrees at 7 bases. Trimming cost V 4 bases and J 13 bases; bases outside gene matches: 9. The CDR3 length is 12 residues. Per the germline V gene, CDR1 is SEHNR and CDR2 is FQNEAQ (reference sequence). The CDR3 loop reads CASSSRTGGGYF. The CDR3 DNA reads as TGTGCCAGCAGCTCGCGGACTGGCGGGGGGTACTTC.

This clonotype has ten or more counts. This chain connects TRBV7-3 to TRBJ2-3; unclear D gene. Germline V gene data show CDR1 as SGHTA and CDR2 as FQGTGA. There are 16 residues in the CDR3. Trimming took off 5 bases at V and 8 bases at J, with 23 bases between the two ends. Here the CDR3 reads CASSPPAELHRGTQYF. In DNA form, the CDR3 reads TGTGCCAGCAGCCCCCCGGCGGAGCTTCACAGAGGTACGCAGTATTTT.

This chain joins TRBV11-1 and TRBJ2-3; 8 bases match TRBD2. Trimming cost V 6 bases and J 2 bases; bases outside gene matches: 22. Germline loops: CDR1 SGHAT, CDR2 FQDESV (reference sequence). This CDR3 contains 20 residues. The DNA for the CDR3 is TGTGCCAGCAGTTCCTACCCCGGAGCGGGAGAGGGGGTGGACACAGATACGCAGTATTTT. Amino acids: CASSSYPGAGEGVDTDTQYF. The complete variable domain, with remaining parts taken from reference TRBV11-1 and TRBJ2-3, reads EAEVAQSPRYKITEKSQAVAFWCDPISGHATLYWYRQILGQGPELLVQFQDESVVDDSQLPKDRFSAERLKGVDSTLKIQPAELGDSAMYLCASSSYPGAGEGVDTDTQYFGPGTRLTVL.

Concerning this clonotype itself: This likely traces to a read error, being one base from a far larger clone. The V and J genes are TRBV20-1 and TRBJ2-1; 12 bases line up with TRBD2. V was pared by 1 base and J by 13 bases, with 8 bases of the junction left unmatched. This CDR3 is 14 amino acids long. Germline V lookup: CDR1 DFQATT, CDR2 SNEGSKA (reference sequence). The CDR3 reads CSARARLAGETQFF. CDR3 bases: TGCAGTGCTAGAGCTCGACTAGCGGGGGAGACCCAGTTCTTC.

Concerning this clonotype itself: A much larger clone lies one base from this, so it may be a read error. J is TRBJ1-2 and V is TRBV4-1; D perhaps matches TRBD1 (6 bases). Germline CDR1 reads MGHRA; CDR2 reads YSYEKL. V was trimmed by 1 base and J by 13 bases, leaving 13 bases between them. The CDR3 has 12 amino acids. The CDR3 DNA sequence: TGCGCCAGCAGCCAAGGGACAGCTGGGATCACCTTC. Its translation: CASSQGTAGITF.

This clonotype was counted ten times or more. V gene TRBV7-2 combines with J gene TRBJ2-3; tentatively, D is TRBD2 (6 bases). Germline V gives CDR1 SGHTA, CDR2 FQGNSA. The CDR3 is made up of 14 amino acids. The ends were cut back, 5 bases at V and 7 bases at J, with 16 bases in the middle. This CDR3 is CASSTWGGVNTQYF. The CDR3 DNA is TGTGCCAGCAGCACCTGGGGAGGAGTAAATACGCAGTATTTT.

This clonotype appeared once. An end of the junction does not agree with germline; a read error may underlie this. This sequence joins TRBV7-9 and TRBJ1-1; D remains ambiguous. From germline, CDR1 is SEHNR and CDR2 FQNEAQ (reference sequence). This CDR3 contains 14 residues. CDR3 nucleotide sequence: TGTGCCAGCAGCTTAGGAGGAGGTAACACTGAATCTTTCTTT. Translation gives CASSLGGGNTESFF.

As to this clonotype: Relative to the germline gene, one junction end is altered; a read error may explain this. The chain joins TRBV11-2 to TRBJ2-5; 10 bases fit TRBD1. CDR3 length: 15 residues. CDR1 and CDR2 from the germline V gene are SGHAT and FQNNGV. The CDR3 loop reads CASSLATGGVKTQYF. The CDR3 nucleotides are TGCGCCAGCAGCTTAGCGACAGGGGGCGTAAAGACCCAGTACTTC.